One sample yielded the 2 T cell receptor beta chains listed below, sequenced in a study of blood T cell repertoires in COVID-19. Profiled with immunoSEQ multiplex PCR; TCRdb holds only in-frame clones, not every one. Of 110,000 or so clones in the sample, about 84% are singletons; the top ten hold approximately 1.5%. The sequencing sample was made of peripheral blood. All receptors come from a man aged 45-65 years with acute or convalescent COVID-19.

The count of this clone is one. The chain employs TRBV15 and TRBJ2-7; possibly TRBD1 for D (5 bases). Germline values: CDR1 LNHNV, CDR2 YYDKDF (reference sequence). The V and J ends lost 0 bases and 4 bases respectively, with 10 bases between them. The CDR3 covers 14 residues. The CDR3 loop reads CATSRDLSGYEQYF. The DNA of the CDR3 is TGTGCCACCAGCAGAGATCTCTCAGGGTACGAGCAGTACTTC.

This chain joins TRBV20-1 and TRBJ2-7, with 9 bases that match TRBD2. This CDR3 has 14 amino acids. Germline CDR1 reads DFQATT; CDR2 reads SNEGSKA (reference sequence). The trim removed 3 bases at V and 2 bases at J, leaving 5 bases unmatched. The CDR3 region has the DNA TGCAGTGCTAGTTGGCGGGGGGGCGCCTACGAGCAGTACTTC. This translates into CSASWRGGAYEQYF.